This is a list of T cell receptor beta chains from one sample in a study of breast tumors, draining lymph nodes, adjacent tissues. Each CDR3 protein gets one entry after TCRdb re-called the multiplex PCR reads with MiXCR. The data contain nearly 110,000 distinct CDR3 sequences, less than 40% of them singletons. The sequencing sample was made of axillary lymph node tissue. The receptors were sampled from a female donor with breast cancer. Some clones in this sample may be carry-over from other donors' samples. CDR3s include the opening cysteine and the closing phenylalanine or tryptophan. D genes are given only for firm matches. Rows give clone size only sometimes, using once, few, many, or a class for an expanded clone.

many | . | TRBJ1-1 | TRBV2 | CASSREVNTEAFF | TGTGCCAGCAGCAGGGAGGTGAACACTGAAGCTTTCTTT
many | . | TRBJ2-1 | TRBV12-3/TRBV12-4 | CASSEINEQFF | TGTGCCAGCAGCGAGATAAATGAGCAGTTCTTC
many | . | TRBJ2-3 | TRBV29-1 | CSVEGTAEVTDTQYF | TGCAGCGTTGAAGGGACGGCGGAAGTCACAGATACGCAGTATTTT
many | TRBD1 | TRBJ1-2 | TRBV20-1 | CSASERQGFTYGYTF | TGCAGTGCTAGCGAACGACAGGGCTTCACCTATGGCTACACCTTC
. | . | TRBJ1-5 | TRBV5-6 | CASSCRDSTNQPQHF | TGTGCCAGCAGCTGCCGGGACTCAACTAATCAGCCCCAGCATTTT
once | . | TRBJ2-7 | TRBV20-1 | CSARVAAYEQYF | TGCAGTGCTAGAGTAGCGGCCTACGAGCAGTACTTC
many | . | TRBJ2-2 | TRBV27 | CASRWGAPDTGELFF | TGTGCCAGCCGATGGGGGGCGCCGGACACCGGGGAGCTGTTTTTT
few | TRBD1 | TRBJ2-7 | TRBV4-1 | CASSKGQGYEQYF | TGCGCCAGCAGCAAGGGACAGGGCTACGAGCAGTACTTC
many | TRBD1 | TRBJ1-2 | TRBV14 | CASSQYRGGGGYTF | TGTGCCAGCAGCCAATACAGGGGAGGAGGTGGCTACACCTTC
many | TRBD1 | TRBJ2-3 | TRBV20-1 | CSASTGGAGDTQYF | TGCAGTGCTTCGACAGGGGGCGCGGGAGATACGCAGTATTTT
many | . | TRBJ2-3 | TRBV3-1 | CASSLTTGKADTQYF | TGTGCCAGCAGCCTTACGACAGGAAAGGCAGATACGCAGTATTTT
many | TRBD2 | TRBJ2-3 | TRBV19 | CASGSGRASDTQYF | TGTGCCAGCGGGAGCGGGAGGGCTTCGGATACGCAGTATTTT
many | TRBD1 | TRBJ2-7 | TRBV5-4 | CASSLGGTGAGEQYF | TGTGCCAGCAGCTTGGGAGGGACAGGGGCGGGTGAGCAGTACTTC
many | TRBD1 | TRBJ1-2 | TRBV10-1 | CASSESRTGLRGYTF | TGCGCCAGCAGTGAGTCGAGGACAGGGCTCCGTGGCTACACCTTC
few | TRBD1 | TRBJ2-7 | TRBV6-5 | CASSSPGTGRSEQYF | TGTGCCAGCAGTTCCCCCGGGACAGGGCGCAGCGAGCAGTACTTC
many | TRBD2 | TRBJ2-3 | TRBV5-8 | CASSPKTSGYGHTQYF | TGTGCCAGCAGCCCGAAGACTAGCGGCTATGGTCATACGCAGTATTTT
. | TRBD2 | TRBJ2-2 | TRBV27 | CASSPLGSGEWYTGGLFF | TGTGCCAGCAGTCCGCTGGGTAGCGGGGAATGGTACACCGGGGGGCTGTTTTTT
many | TRBD1 | TRBJ2-2 | TRBV3-1 | CASSPRGTGNTGELFF | TGTGCCAGCAGCCCTCGGGGGACAGGGAACACCGGGGAGCTGTTTTTT
many | TRBD1 | TRBJ2-5 | TRBV20-1 | CSALGQTQETQYF | TGCAGTGCCCTGGGACAGACACAAGAGACCCAGTACTTC
once | . | TRBJ1-4 | TRBV14 | CASSQGLKKTNEKLFF | TGTGCCAGCAGCCAAGGACTGAAGAAGACTAATGAAAAACTGTTTTTT
. | . | TRBJ1-3 | TRBV24-1 | CATSDPLGGRGASENTIYF | TGTGCCACCAGTGACCCCTTAGGGGGACGGGGGGCCTCGGAAAACACCATATATTTT
many | TRBD1 | TRBJ2-7 | TRBV6-1 | CASTGQGDEQYF | TGTGCCAGCACCGGACAGGGTGACGAGCAGTACTTC
. | . | TRBJ2-7 | TRBV5-6 | CASSFTDYERYF | TGTGCCAGCAGCTTTACAGACTACGAGCGGTATTTC
. | . | TRBJ1-1 | TRBV30 | CACSRNTEAFF | TGTGCCTGTAGCAGGAACACTGAAGCTTTCTTT
many | . | TRBJ1-2 | TRBV18 | CASSPGGRDYGYTF | TGTGCCAGCTCACCGGGGGGGCGCGACTATGGCTACACCTTC